This TCR beta chain stems from a study of T cells after posttransplantation cyclophosphamide. Study-wide findings and caveats: Recipient CMV seropositivity and CMV reactivation strongly tracked TRB clonality. Blood and skin or GI T cell repertoires showed limited TRB overlap. Donor-recipient repertoire similarity was low at 1-2 months, rising over year one.

The method was immunoSEQ multiplex PCR; TCRdb's version includes in-frame clones alone and lacks a portion of them. The sample has 50,000 to 55,000 clones, roughly 84% seen once. The CDR3 is made up of 11 amino acids. Germline V gene data show CDR1 as LNHDA and CDR2 as SQIVND (reference sequence). The germline V and J ends were trimmed by 4 bases and 7 bases, with 8 bases remaining between them. A remark on this clone: No antigen is known for it.

The sequenced sample consisted of PBMCs. The receptor was derived from a man younger than 45 with a blood cancer, CMV-positive, and with a related stem cell donor. The rearrangement links TRBV19 to TRBJ2-7; no definite D call. The DNA of the CDR3 is TGTGCCAGTAGTACGTACCGGGAGCAGTACTTC. It is translated as CASSTYREQYF.